One sample yielded the 27 T cell receptor beta chains listed below, sequenced in a study of a mutant IDH1 vaccine in newly diagnosed glioma. Described time point: week 5, during vaccination. Vaccination used 300 ug of mutant IDH1 20-mer peptide per dose, with topical imiquimod. Their cognate antigens are unknown. The assay was immunoSEQ multiplex PCR, and TCRdb's table has in-frame clones only and misses some. The data hold 75,000 to 85,000 clones, with roughly nine tenths observed a single time. This specimen was PBMCs, taken from a glioma patient whose treatment included an IDH1 peptide vaccine. The receptors were gathered from a woman aged 50 to 65 with glioma.

The chain uses TRBV7-9 and TRBJ2-7; D is ambiguous. Looked up from germline, CDR1 is SEHNR and CDR2 is FQNEAQ (reference sequence). The CDR3 has 13 residues. V lost 3 bases to trimming and J lost 2 bases, with 8 bases between them. The CDR3 protein is CASSFSEPYEQYF. In DNA, the CDR3 is TGTGCCAGCAGCTTCTCCGAACCCTACGAGCAGTACTTC.

This clone was seen a single time. This rearrangement joins TRBV4-1 to TRBJ2-7, with 7 bases fitting TRBD2. The germline V gene has CDR1 MGHRA and CDR2 YSYEKL. The CDR3 is 15 residues long. After removal of 1 base from V and 3 bases from J, the junction contained 6 bases not matched to a gene. The CDR3 DNA follows: TGCGCCAGCAGCCAAGTACGGGGAGGGAGCTACGAGCAGTACTTC. Residues: CASSQVRGGSYEQYF.

V and J are TRBV18 and TRBJ2-5; D unresolved. Per germline, CDR1 KGHSH and CDR2 LQKENI. The ends were cut back, 3 bases at V and 3 bases at J, with 8 bases in the middle. The CDR3 length is 13 residues. The CDR3, as DNA: TGTGCCAGCTCACCTCGGACGGAAGAGACCCAGTACTTC. It yields the protein CASSPRTEETQYF.

This clone was counted a single time. CDR3 sequence (DNA): TGTGCCAGCACCGATGGACAGGGATTGACCTCCTACAATGAGCAGTTCTTC. As protein: CASTDGQGLTSYNEQFF. The V call is TRBV7-9, the J call TRBJ2-1; 8 bases fit TRBD1. V was pared by 7 bases and J by 0 bases, with 11 bases of the junction left unmatched. The V gene's germline CDR1 is SEHNR and CDR2 FQNEAQ (reference sequence). The CDR3 runs to 17 residues.

The chain employs TRBV5-1 and TRBJ2-2; D is possibly TRBD1 or TRBD2 (6 bases each). The CDR3 consists of 16 residues. With 3 bases removed from V and 1 base from J, the gap between germline ends came to 13 bases. The germline CDR1 and CDR2 sequences are SGHRS and YFSETQ. The CDR3 is CASSWRVTGNTGELFF. The DNA for the CDR3 is TGCGCCAGCAGCTGGAGGGTGACAGGGAACACCGGGGAGCTGTTTTTT. The entire variable domain, with the rest obtained from reference TRBV5-1 and TRBJ2-2, is as follows: KAGVTQTPRYLIKTRGQQVTLSCSPISGHRSVSWYQQTPGQGLQFLFEYFSETQRNKGNFPGRFSGRQFSNSRSEMNVSTLELGDSALYLCASSWRVTGNTGELFFGEGSRLTVL.

As regards this clone: Other DNA sequences from this sample encode an identical CDR3 as well. The chain combines TRBV7-9 with TRBJ2-7; weak D call: TRBD2 (6 bases). Trimming removed 0 bases from V and 4 bases from J, with 13 bases in between. This CDR3 comprises 15 residues. Germline V gene data show CDR1 as SEHNR and CDR2 as FQNEAQ (reference sequence). In nucleotides, the CDR3 is TGTGCCAGCAGCTTAGCGGCGGGACTCTCTTACGAGCAGTACTTC. Amino acids: CASSLAAGLSYEQYF.

This chain links TRBV30 with TRBJ2-7; a weak D match, TRBD2 (5 bases). The CDR3 runs to 13 residues. CDR1 is GTSNPN and CDR2 is SVGIG in the germline V gene (reference sequence). Trimming took 2 bases from V and 2 from J, leaving 10 bases between them. As DNA, the CDR3 is TGTGCCTGGAGTAGCACCGGGACCTACGAGCAGTACTTC. As protein: CAWSSTGTYEQYF.

The chain couples TRBV27 to TRBJ1-5, with a tentative D call TRBD1 (5 bases). Germline V gene lookup returns CDR1 MNHEY and CDR2 SMNVEV (reference sequence). This CDR3 is 15 amino acids long. Trimming shortened V by 6 bases and J by 4 bases, and 16 bases separated the two germline ends. DNA of the CDR3: TGTGCCAGCAGGAGGAAAAAGGGGTTTAATCAGCCCCAGCATTTT. Protein product: CASRRKKGFNQPQHF.

The chain is built from TRBV5-4 and TRBJ2-4; D is undetermined. The CDR3 is 13 residues long. V gave up 2 bases and J gave up 1 base, with 4 bases separating them. Looked up from germline, CDR1 is SGHNT and CDR2 is YYREEE (reference sequence). DNA for the CDR3: TGTGCCAGCAGCTTAGTCGCCAAAAACATTCAGTACTTC. Its protein is CASSLVAKNIQYF.

V usage is TRBV9 and J usage is TRBJ1-5; possibly TRBD1 for D (5 bases). The germline gives CDR1 SGDLS, CDR2 YYNGEE. Trimming pared 4 bases from V and 2 bases from J, leaving 13 bases between. This CDR3 region has 15 residues. The CDR3 nucleotides read TGTGCCAGCAGCAAAGATCGGGGGGGCAATCAGCCCCAGCATTTT. This sequence encodes CASSKDRGGNQPQHF.

The DNA for the CDR3 is TGCGCCAGCAGTGAGCGCGGGAGGGAGACCCAGTACTTC. This translates into CASSERGRETQYF. The gene calls are TRBV10-2 and TRBJ2-5; 8 bases align to TRBD2. V dropped 2 bases and J dropped 5; count of bases not matched to a gene: 1. CDR1 and CDR2 (germline): WSHSY, SAAADI. CDR3 length: 13 residues.

This rearrangement joins TRBV29-1 to TRBJ2-1, with D perhaps being TRBD1 or TRBD2 (5 bases each). Germline-derived CDR1 and CDR2 are SQVTM and ANQGSEA. This CDR3 spans 12 amino acids. V was trimmed by 3 bases and J by 14 bases, leaving 17 bases between them. CDR3 in DNA: TGCAGCGTTGATAGGGGTAGGAGCGGAAAGTTCTTC. This sequence encodes CSVDRGRSGKFF.

V gene TRBV30 combines with J gene TRBJ2-7; D remains ambiguous. CDR3 length: 13 amino acids. Germline CDR1 GTSNPN, CDR2 SVGIG (reference sequence). Trimming removed 1 base at V and 4 bases at J, with 11 bases between. The CDR3 spells CAWSGALGYEQYF. For the CDR3, the DNA is TGTGCCTGGAGTGGGGCCCTCGGGTACGAGCAGTACTTC.

The gene calls are TRBV2 and TRBJ1-2, with D unclear. The CDR3 covers 10 residues. Trimming cost V 8 bases and J 13 bases, with 14 bases left between them. Germline V gene sequence: CDR1 SNHLY, CDR2 FYNNEI. CDR3 loop: CASGGSSLTF. The CDR3, as DNA: TGTGCCAGCGGAGGCAGTTCTCTCACCTTC. The full variable domain, with the rest looked up from reference TRBV2 and TRBJ1-2, is EPEVTQTPSHQVTQMGQEVILRCVPISNHLYFYWYRQILGQKVEFLVSFYNNEISEKSEIFDDQFSVERPDGSNFTLKIRSTKLEDSAMYFCASGGSSLTFGSGTRLTVV.

This rearrangement joins TRBV28 to TRBJ2-1; maybe TRBD1 (5 bases). Deletions cut 3 bases from V and 2 bases from J, with 11 bases between. There are 15 residues in the CDR3. Per germline, CDR1 MDHEN and CDR2 SYDVKM. The chain's CDR3 is CASSLGQGPYNEQFF. CDR3 coding DNA: TGTGCCAGCAGTTTGGGTCAGGGTCCCTACAATGAGCAGTTCTTC.

The chain recombines TRBV6-5 with TRBJ1-6, with no clear D. The CDR3 is 11 residues long. In germline, CDR1 is MNHEY, CDR2 SVGAGI. For the CDR3, the DNA is TGTGCTACCCGAGGGAATTCACCCCTCCACTTT. Translating it yields CATRGNSPLHF.

The J gene is TRBJ2-1, the V gene TRBV5-1, with TRBD2 matching over 13 bases. After removal of 10 bases from V and 10 bases from J, the junction contained 17 bases not matched to a gene. There are 16 residues in the CDR3. Germline V gene data show CDR1 as SGHRS and CDR2 as YFSETQ. For the CDR3, the DNA is TGCGCCTCCCGGGGGTCCGGGACTAGCGGGACACGGGAGCAGTTCTTC. Its protein product is CASRGSGTSGTREQFF.

The rearrangement joins TRBV18 to TRBJ1-2, with a weak D call TRBD1 (6 bases). CDR3 length: 15 amino acids. From germline, CDR1 is KGHSH and CDR2 LQKENI. V was pared by 2 bases and J by 1 base, with 11 bases between. The CDR3 sequence is CASSPDRSRNYGYTF. The CDR3 DNA reads as TGTGCCAGCTCACCAGACAGGTCCCGTAACTATGGCTACACCTTC.

This clone occurred once. The genes are TRBV11-2 and TRBJ2-7; D gene uncertain. V lost 1 base, J lost 6 bases, and 10 bases lay in between. This CDR3 region has 13 residues. Germline values: CDR1 SGHAT, CDR2 FQNNGV. The CDR3 nucleotides are TGTGCCAGCAGCTTAGCATTGTCAGTCGAGCAGTACTTC. Amino acid sequence: CASSLALSVEQYF.

This sequence joins TRBV9 and TRBJ2-7, with D perhaps TRBD2 (6 bases). Germline CDR1 reads SGDLS; CDR2 reads YYNGEE. CDR3 length: 15 amino acids. Trimming cost V 1 base and J 2 bases, with 13 bases left between them. The CDR3 reads CASSVSHTGAYEQYF. The CDR3, as DNA: TGTGCCAGCAGCGTATCCCATACGGGAGCCTACGAGCAGTACTTC.

The V and J genes are TRBV7-8 and TRBJ1-5, with TRBD1 matching 7 bases. The CDR3 is 13 amino acids. V lost 5 bases and J lost 7; bases outside the gene matches: 5. From germline, CDR1 is SGHVS and CDR2 FQNEAQ. The CDR3, as DNA: TGTGCCAGCAGCCGACAGGGACGGCAGCCCCAGCATTTT. As protein: CASSRQGRQPQHF.

V and J are TRBV5-5 and TRBJ1-5, with D unresolved. There are 12 residues in the CDR3. V was pared by 0 bases and J by 7 bases, with 5 bases between. Germline CDR1 is SGHKS and CDR2 is YYEKEE (reference sequence). CDR3 DNA: TGTGCCAGCAGCTTGGATGGGCAGCCCCAGCATTTT. It translates to CASSLDGQPQHF. The full variable domain, rest sourced from reference TRBV5-5 and TRBJ1-5, is DAGVTQSPTHLIKTRGQQVTLRCSPISGHKSVSWYQQVLGQGPQFIFQYYEKEERGRGNFPDRFSARQFPNYSSELNVNALLLGDSALYLCASSLDGQPQHFGDGTRLSIL.

The chain recombines TRBV28 with TRBJ1-4; 7 positions match TRBD1. Germline V CDR1 and CDR2: MDHEN, SYDVKM. The CDR3 has 15 residues. V shed 5 bases and J 8 bases; nucleotides not matched to a gene: 11. CDR3 sequence (DNA): TGTGCCAGCAGTCCCTACAGGGGTGAGGGAGAAAAACTGTTTTTT. As protein: CASSPYRGEGEKLFF.

On this clone: At one of its ends the junction is not consistent with the germline gene, which may arise from a read error. The genes are TRBV6-5 and TRBJ1-2; D unclear. The CDR3 is 14 residues long. CDR1 MNHEY and CDR2 SVGAGI come from the germline V gene. The DNA of the CDR3 is TGTGCCAGCAGTCTGGGCGCGACGAAGTCCGGCTACATCTTC. This sequence encodes CASSLGATKSGYIF.

The V gene is TRBV4-1, the J gene TRBJ1-3; D gene ambiguous. CDR3 size: 18 residues. CDR1 and CDR2 from the germline V gene are MGHRA and YSYEKL. Trimming shortened V by 1 base and J by 3 bases, and 19 bases separated the two germline ends. The CDR3 coding sequence is TGCGCCAGCAGCCAAGTGGATTTACTTCACCTTAGTGGAAACACCATATATTTT. Translated, it gives CASSQVDLLHLSGNTIYF.

The chain combines TRBV19 with TRBJ2-3; 11 nucleotides agree with TRBD1. The J segment lost 3 bases and the V segment lost 3 bases, leaving 2 bases of the junction unmatched. Germline assignment: CDR1 LNHDA and CDR2 SQIVND (reference sequence). This CDR3 has 15 residues. The CDR3 is CASSIGQGATDTQYF. The CDR3 DNA sequence: TGTGCCAGTAGTATCGGACAGGGGGCGACAGATACGCAGTATTTT.

The chain uses TRBV9 and TRBJ2-3; unclear D gene. The CDR3 is 12 amino acids. Germline V gives CDR1 SGDLS, CDR2 YYNGEE. The V end lost 4 bases, the J end lost 2 bases, and 5 bases lay between the germline ends. CDR3 in DNA: TGTGCCAGCAGCCAAAACACAGATACGCAGTATTTT. Protein: CASSQNTDTQYF.